This TCR beta chain was observed in a study of beta chain features in type 1 diabetes. The CDR3 length is 13 residues. J gave up 7 bases and V 4 bases, and 6 bases lay outside the gene matches. Germline assignment: CDR1 MNHNY and CDR2 SVGAGI (reference sequence). Expressed TCRB transcripts got sequenced, as all isolated RNA was reverse transcribed. This table comes from immunoSEQ multiplex PCR, and its TCRdb copy is limited to in-frame clones, with some not included. The table includes 300,000 to 450,000 clones, roughly 21% detected once. CD45RO/CCR7/CD25/CD127/CD95/CD27 sorting isolated CD4+ naive, central memory, regulatory and stem cell-like memory cells.

The sequencing input was naive CD4+ T cells from blood. This TCR was recovered from a woman younger than 35 in good health. The chain has TRBV6-6 and TRBJ1-1; 7 nucleotides match TRBD1. The DNA for the CDR3 is TGTGCCAGCAGTTCACAGGGGAAGGTTGAAGCTTTCTTT. This translates into CASSSQGKVEAFF.